This T cell receptor beta chain was sequenced during a study of blood T cell repertoires in COVID-19 (dated by TCRdb to about 2020). In the study overall: Samples from collaborators originated in the United States, Italy and Spain and spanned both the acute and convalescent phases of COVID-19. The prospective study material was composed of cDNA or gDNA derived from T cells, B-cell-depleted T cells, or PBMCs. Deeply sampled blood TCRbeta repertoires from subjects exposed to, actively infected with, or recovered from COVID-19 were included in the dataset. A freely available public database, intended as a resource for researchers studying the immune response to SARS-CoV-2, is where the repertoires were released. The samples were drawn from two sources: the first 160 participants of the ongoing ImmuneRACE study, and some 1,300 subjects contributed by 6 global collaborators. The sample metadata nearly always contained a de-identified subject ID, COVID-19 status, age in years and sex. Where available, HLA class I and class II types were obtained from metadata supplied by the sample provider rather than from assay-based typing. The research as a whole found: The amount of clinical and demographic metadata varied by source and participant and was provided uncurated.

TCRbeta CDR3 regions were amplified from genomic DNA by means of the immunoSEQ Assay, a bias-controlled multiplex PCR. The source study handled its data this way. The number of nucleated cells in each sample was estimated from the amplification of reference gene primers within the assay. Sequence reads were collapsed and filtered to measure the absolute abundance of every unique TCRbeta CDR3 rearrangement. For each sample, productive Simpson clonality was calculated as the square root of Simpson's diversity index over productive rearrangements. TCRdb holds this immuneACCESS table with in-frame rearrangements only. Some clones are missing; in checked studies, unresolved V genes explain under half, and the rest has no known cause. That table furnishes V, J and clone size, whereas the DNA furnished D and trimming. The sample profile shows fewer than 60,000 clones; about four fifths of them were found once. The ten most abundant clones make up 9.5% to 13% of the sample.

Notes on this clone: The antigen it binds to is not known. Per-base quality was not reported, and no clone a single base away is much larger than it.

The cysteine opens and the phenylalanine closes a CDR3 of 12 amino acids. Just the 36-base CDR3 DNA is kept, in frame starting at base 1. Deletion took 6 bases off V and 8 bases off J, with a span of 13 bases between the germline ends. In Seattle, one collaborating source enrolled patients while the infection was active and tracked those patients longitudinally over the course of disease. Each collaborating institution followed its own protocols to collect whole blood in K2EDTA tubes. For TCRbeta analysis, collaborator samples were shipped as frozen whole blood, as isolated PBMCs, or as DNA extracted from either sample type.

The source material was peripheral blood. This receptor was identified in a man of 80 years or more with COVID-19, enrolled during active disease. Recombination connected TRBV12-3 or TRBV12-4 to TRBJ1-2, and possibly TRBD1, on 5 matching bases. The nucleotide sequence reads TGTGCCAGCAGGAATGATGGGGGGGGCTACACCTTC. This translates into CASRNDGGGYTF.